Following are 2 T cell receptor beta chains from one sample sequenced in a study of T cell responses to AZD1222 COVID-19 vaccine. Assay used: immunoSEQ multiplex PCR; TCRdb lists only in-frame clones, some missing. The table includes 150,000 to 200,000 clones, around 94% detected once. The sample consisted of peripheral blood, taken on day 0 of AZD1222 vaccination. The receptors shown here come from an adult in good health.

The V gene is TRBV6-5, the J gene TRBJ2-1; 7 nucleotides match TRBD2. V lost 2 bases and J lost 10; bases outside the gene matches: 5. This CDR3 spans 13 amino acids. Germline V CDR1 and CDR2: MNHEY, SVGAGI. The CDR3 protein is CASSYVPGGEQFF. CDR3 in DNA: TGTGCCAGCAGTTACGTACCGGGAGGCGAGCAGTTCTTC.

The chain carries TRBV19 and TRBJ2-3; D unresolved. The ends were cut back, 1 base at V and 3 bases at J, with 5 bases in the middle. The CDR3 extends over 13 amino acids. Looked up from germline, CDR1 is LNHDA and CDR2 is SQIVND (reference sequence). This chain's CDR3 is CASSIANTDTQYF. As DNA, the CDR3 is TGTGCCAGTAGTATAGCCAATACAGATACGCAGTATTTT.